The T cell receptor beta chain under discussion was sequenced for a study of cytomegalovirus exposure and HLA in healthy donors. Study results and limitations: A list of roughly 160 TCR beta chains associated with cytomegalovirus was given.

V was trimmed by 3 bases and J by 5 bases, leaving 14 bases between them. From germline, CDR1 is SGHRS and CDR2 YFSETQ. The CDR3 has 15 amino acids. The PCR had 60 Vbeta and 13 Jbeta primers. Profiled with immunoSEQ multiplex PCR; TCRdb holds only in-frame clones, not every one. Of more than 90,000 clones listed, around 84% are singletons. A note on this clone: Its antigen is not identified.

Sequenced material: PBMCs. This chain connects TRBV5-1 to TRBJ1-4, with D possibly TRBD1 on 6 matching bases. The clonotype originates from a woman in her thirties or forties in good health and CMV-seronegative. As DNA, the CDR3 is TGCGCCAGCAGCTATACGACAGGATACAATGAAAAACTGTTTTTT. Its translation is CASSYTTGYNEKLFF.